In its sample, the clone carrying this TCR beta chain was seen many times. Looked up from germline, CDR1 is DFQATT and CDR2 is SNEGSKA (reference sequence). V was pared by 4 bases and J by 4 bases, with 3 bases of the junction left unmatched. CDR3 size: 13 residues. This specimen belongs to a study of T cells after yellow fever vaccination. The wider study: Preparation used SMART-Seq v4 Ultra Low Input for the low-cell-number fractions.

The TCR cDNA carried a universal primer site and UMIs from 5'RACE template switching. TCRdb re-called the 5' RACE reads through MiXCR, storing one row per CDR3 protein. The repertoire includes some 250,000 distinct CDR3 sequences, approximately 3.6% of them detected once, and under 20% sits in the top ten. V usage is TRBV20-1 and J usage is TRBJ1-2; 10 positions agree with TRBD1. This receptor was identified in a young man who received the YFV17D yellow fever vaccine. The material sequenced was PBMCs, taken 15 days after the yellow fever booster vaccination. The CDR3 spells CSATGTGAYGYTF. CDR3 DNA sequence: TGCAGTGCTACGGGGACAGGGGCCTATGGCTACACCTTC.